The 10 T cell receptor beta chains reported below all come from one sample, sequenced in a study of Ad26.COV2.S vaccination and SARS-CoV-2 variants. Specified treatment: around 19 received Ad26.COV2.S at low or high dose, single or two shots; about 5 received placebo; per-sample allocation not given. Each sample was drawn 63 days after the first injection (of vaccine or placebo). Some clones are missing from TCRdb's copy, which holds only in-frame ones; the method was immunoSEQ multiplex PCR. Of hundreds of thousands of clones listed, roughly nine tenths are singletons. The source material was peripheral blood, sampled in a trial of Ad26.COV2.S vaccine versus placebo. Receptors were obtained from a person aged 18-65 years who received the Ad26.COV2.S COVID-19 vaccine or a placebo.

The rearrangement joins TRBV5-1 to TRBJ1-1; TRBD1 aligns across 8 bases. Per the germline V gene, CDR1 is SGHRS and CDR2 is YFSETQ. The V and J ends lost 6 bases and 4 bases, in that order; junction bases with no gene match: 5. The CDR3 consists of 13 residues. DNA for the CDR3: TGCGCCAGCAATGACAGGGGAGGCACTGAAGCTTTCTTT. Residues: CASNDRGGTEAFF.

The genes are TRBV11-2 and TRBJ1-2, with 8 bases that match TRBD1. This CDR3 has 17 amino acids. V was pared by 5 bases and J by 2 bases, with 13 bases of the junction left unmatched. The germline CDR1 and CDR2 sequences are SGHAT and FQNNGV. CDR3 sequence reads: CASSPGTGGTLNYGYTF. The CDR3 bases are TGTGCCAGCAGCCCAGGGACAGGCGGGACCCTAAACTATGGCTACACCTTC.

This clone has just a few counts. V gene TRBV3-1 (or the pseudogene TRBV3-2) combines with J gene TRBJ1-4; D ambiguous. CDR1 is LGHDT and CDR2 is YNNKEL in the germline V gene (reference sequence). V shed 4 bases and J shed 11 bases, with 23 bases lying between them. The CDR3 runs 16 residues. The CDR3 reads CASSPGAGSGYEKLFF. DNA for the CDR3: TGTGCCAGCAGCCCTGGTGCAGGTAGTGGTTACGAGAAACTGTTTTTT.

V and J are TRBV7-9 and TRBJ1-4, with 7 nucleotides matching TRBD1. The germline gives CDR1 SEHNR, CDR2 FQNEAQ (reference sequence). Losses at the gene ends were 3 bases for V and 1 base for J; bases not matched to a gene: 5. The CDR3 runs 16 residues. CDR3: CASSLGQSGTNEKLFF. The CDR3 coding sequence is TGTGCCAGCAGCTTGGGACAGTCAGGAACTAATGAAAAACTGTTTTTT.

The chain combines TRBV7-9 with TRBJ1-4; D might be TRBD1 (5 bases). CDR1 and CDR2 (germline): SEHNR, FQNEAQ (reference sequence). V was shortened by 1 base and J by 8 bases, with 11 bases between the two germline ends. The CDR3 runs 14 residues. The CDR3 region has the DNA TGTGCCAGCAGCTTAGTGTCAGGGCGGGAAAAACTGTTTTTT. It specifies CASSLVSGREKLFF.

This clone was observed a single time. The rearrangement links TRBV10-3 to TRBJ2-3; no clear D gene. The CDR3 extends over 16 amino acids. Germline lookup yields CDR1 ENHRY and CDR2 SYGVKD. Trimming took 8 bases from V and 3 from J, leaving 21 bases between them. This CDR3 is CAIQPGEAPQTDTQYF. The CDR3, as DNA: TGTGCCATCCAGCCAGGAGAAGCGCCCCAAACAGATACGCAGTATTTT.

The table lists this clone with a few counts. This chain links TRBV7-9 with TRBJ1-1; D is unclear. V lost 5 bases, J lost 0 bases, and 19 bases lay in between. The CDR3 is made up of 17 amino acids. Per germline, CDR1 SEHNR and CDR2 FQNEAQ (reference sequence). DNA of the CDR3: TGTGCCAGCAGCAGCCCCGAGAGGGAACCGGTGAACACTGAAGCTTTCTTT. Amino acids: CASSSPEREPVNTEAFF.

The chain recombines TRBV2 with TRBJ1-4; D gene unclear. Germline CDR1 is SNHLY and CDR2 is FYNNEI. The V and J ends lost 5 bases and 5 bases respectively, with 12 bases between them. CDR3 length equals 14 residues. CDR3 in DNA: TGTGCCAGCAGTCCCCGGACGCCCAATGAAAAACTGTTTTTT. This sequence encodes CASSPRTPNEKLFF.

This clone was detected a few times. The CDR3 bases are TGTGCCAGCTCCCCGAGCACAGATACGCAGTATTTT. Translation: CASSPSTDTQYF. The J gene is TRBJ2-3, the V gene TRBV7-3; D is uncertain. Germline V lookup: CDR1 SGHTA, CDR2 FQGTGA. V was trimmed by 8 bases and J by 0 bases, leaving 6 bases between them. This CDR3 contains 12 residues. The full variable domain, with the rest looked up from reference TRBV7-3 and TRBJ2-3, is GAGVSQTPSNKVTEKGKYVELRCDPISGHTALYWYRQSLGQGPEFLIYFQGTGAADDSGLPNDRFFAVRPEGSVSTLKIQRTERGDSAVYLCASSPSTDTQYFGPGTRLTVL.

This clone is a singleton in its sample. This chain uses TRBV27 with TRBJ2-7; D unresolved. CDR1 is MNHEY, CDR2 SMNVEV, per germline (reference sequence). This CDR3 has 13 amino acids. V lost 1 base and J lost 6, with 10 bases in between. CDR3 nucleotide sequence: TGTGCCAGCAGTTTATGGAACGGCGGCGAGCAGTACTTC. Protein product: CASSLWNGGEQYF.